One and the same sample provided the 9 T cell receptor beta chains below, sequenced in a study of cytomegalovirus exposure and HLA in healthy donors. In the PCR, 60 Vbeta and 13 Jbeta primers were used. The repertoire was sequenced with immunoSEQ multiplex PCR; TCRdb's copy has only in-frame clones and lacks some. The sample has about 200,000 clones, more than 75% seen once. Sequencing was performed on PBMCs. The source is a man aged 35 to 55 in good health and CMV-seropositive.

The chain couples TRBV11-3 to TRBJ2-1; D not resolved. CDR1 and CDR2 (germline): SGHNT, YENEEA. The CDR3 covers 13 residues. The V and J ends lost 0 bases and 7 bases respectively, with 7 bases between them. This chain's CDR3 is CASSLDGANEQFF. The CDR3 nucleotides read TGTGCCAGCAGCTTAGACGGAGCGAATGAGCAGTTCTTC. The full variable domain, in which reference TRBV11-3 and TRBJ2-1 provide the parts outside the CDR3, is EAGVVQSPRYKIIEKKQPVAFWCNPISGHNTLYWYLQNLGQGPELLIRYENEEAVDDSQLPKDRFSAERLKGVDSTLKIQPAELGDSAVYLCASSLDGANEQFFGPGTRLTVL.

The rearrangement joins TRBV4-1 to TRBJ2-7, with a possible D match to TRBD2 (6 bases). CDR1 is MGHRA, CDR2 YSYEKL, per germline. Trimming shortened V by 0 bases and J by 1 base, and 10 bases separated the two germline ends. The CDR3 covers 15 residues. For the CDR3, the DNA is TGCGCCAGCAGCCAAGATTGGGGGGTATCCTACGAGCAGTACTTC. This sequence encodes CASSQDWGVSYEQYF.

The chain links TRBV9 to TRBJ2-2; D might be TRBD1 (5 bases). The germline V gene has CDR1 SGDLS and CDR2 YYNGEE. The CDR3 spans 18 residues. V was cut by 3 bases and J by 0 bases, with 18 bases left in between. Here the CDR3 DNA reads TGTGCCAGCAGCGCAAAAGAAAGACAGCGACCGAACACCGGGGAGCTGTTTTTT. This codes for CASSAKERQRPNTGELFF.

The chain has TRBV19 and TRBJ1-5; maybe TRBD1 (6 bases). V was cut by 3 bases and J by 5 bases, with 14 bases left in between. CDR1 is LNHDA and CDR2 is SQIVND in the germline V gene (reference sequence). This CDR3 comprises 15 residues. CDR3 amino acids: CASSIVETGDQPQHF. CDR3 coding DNA: TGTGCCAGTAGTATTGTTGAGACAGGTGATCAGCCCCAGCATTTT. Full variable domain (remainder filled in from reference TRBV19 and TRBJ1-5): DGGITQSPKYLFRKEGQNVTLSCEQNLNHDAMYWYRQDPGQGLRLIYYSQIVNDFQKGDIAEGYSVSREKKESFPLTVTSAQKNPTAFYLCASSIVETGDQPQHFGDGTRLSIL.

This chain links TRBV28 with TRBJ2-6; D perhaps matches TRBD1 (6 bases). This CDR3 spans 15 amino acids. V was pared by 3 bases and J by 4 bases, with 10 bases between. Germline V lookup: CDR1 MDHEN, CDR2 SYDVKM. Here the CDR3 DNA reads TGTGCCAGCAGTTTCGCAGGGGCCGGGGCCAACGTCCTGACTTTC. Protein product: CASSFAGAGANVLTF.

The chain carries TRBV10-3 and TRBJ1-2, with 8 positions matching TRBD1. The V gene's germline CDR1 is ENHRY and CDR2 SYGVKD. CDR3 size: 13 residues. V lost 10 bases and J lost 0; bases outside the gene matches: 4. CDR3 bases: TGTGCCAGTGGACAGGGAGCTAACTATGGCTACACCTTC. Its translation is CASGQGANYGYTF.

The gene calls are TRBV7-3 and TRBJ2-3; 10 bases line up with TRBD1. This CDR3 region has 15 residues. In germline, CDR1 is SGHTA, CDR2 FQGTGA. The V segment lost 5 bases and the J segment 0 bases; nucleotides outside the gene matches: 2. CDR3 nucleotides: TGTGCCAGCAGCCAGGGACAGGGGAGCACAGATACGCAGTATTTT. This codes for CASSQGQGSTDTQYF.

The genes are TRBV4-2 and TRBJ1-1, with D perhaps matching TRBD1 (5 bases). Trimming stripped 4 bases from V and 2 bases from J, with 11 bases between. The CDR3 length is 14 residues. Germline V gene data show CDR1 as LGHNA and CDR2 as YNFKEQ. CDR3 residues: CASSPNQGNTEAFF. The CDR3 coding sequence is TGTGCCAGCAGCCCAAATCAGGGTAACACTGAAGCTTTCTTT.

The genes are TRBV25-1 and TRBJ1-4; D is undetermined. The CDR3 is 13 residues long. V lost 5 bases to trimming and J lost 3 bases, with 7 bases between them. Per germline, CDR1 MGHDK and CDR2 SYGVNS. The CDR3 protein is CASSLAANEKLFF. The CDR3 region has the DNA TGTGCCAGCAGTTTGGCCGCTAATGAAAAACTGTTTTTT.